The 6 T cell receptor beta chains presented below share a single source sample, sequenced in a study of vaccination and CD4 T cells after COVID-19. The sample's treatment: roughly 11-day PBMC culture with coronavirus spike peptide pools or control peptides (ViraFEST assay). What these receptors recognize is not known. The study sequenced cultured CD4+ T cell DNA using the Oncomine TCR Beta short-read assay. Via MiXCR, TCRdb re-called the PCR reads, giving one row per CDR3 protein. The repertoire includes roughly 16,000 distinct CDR3 sequences, about 53% of them detected once, and about 4.2% sits in the top ten. The sample was CD4+ T cells from blood, cultured in vitro, taken before SARS-CoV-2 vaccination. These receptors all come from a human donor who had recovered from COVID-19.

The chain is built from TRBV20-1 and TRBJ2-5, with 8 bases lining up with TRBD2. Germline V gene sequence: CDR1 DFQATT, CDR2 SNEGSKA (reference sequence). Losses at the gene ends were 4 bases for V and 0 bases for J; bases not matched to a gene: 7. The CDR3 consists of 15 residues. CDR3 protein: CSATIAGSYQETQYF. The CDR3 nucleotides read TGCAGTGCTACCATAGCGGGGAGCTACCAAGAGACCCAGTACTTC.

This clonotype has a single count. The chain carries TRBV19 and TRBJ2-6; D perhaps matches TRBD2 (6 bases). Between the trimmed V and J ends, which lost 5 bases and 0 bases, there was a span of 14 bases. Per germline, CDR1 LNHDA and CDR2 SQIVND (reference sequence). CDR3 size: 17 residues. The CDR3, as DNA: TGTGCCAGTAGTGCGTTAGCGGTATCCTCTGGGGCCAACGTCCTGACTTTC. It yields the protein CASSALAVSSGANVLTF.

This chain joins TRBV11-3 and TRBJ2-3; 12 nucleotides line up with TRBD2. This CDR3 is built from 19 residues. From germline, CDR1 is SGHNT and CDR2 YENEEA. The V and J ends lost 0 bases and 3 bases, in that order; junction bases with no gene match: 10. The CDR3, as DNA: TGTGCCAGCAGCTTAGATCACCTAGCGGGAGGGCCGCCAACAGATACGCAGTATTTT. Its protein is CASSLDHLAGGPPTDTQYF.

The chain uses TRBV24-1 and TRBJ1-1; 8 nucleotides align to TRBD1. Germline CDR1 KGHDR, CDR2 SFDVKD. The V gene end was trimmed by 3 bases and the J gene end by 12 bases; junction bases not matched to a gene: 8. The CDR3 loop spans 13 amino acids. The CDR3 DNA reads TGTGCCACCAGTGATCTGGACACAGGGGGGACTTTCTTT. It codes for CATSDLDTGGTFF.

The V and J genes are TRBV11-2 and TRBJ1-2; unclear D gene. From germline, CDR1 is SGHAT and CDR2 FQNNGV. Trimming took 5 bases from V and 4 from J, leaving 8 bases between them. This CDR3 contains 12 residues. CDR3 sequence reads: CASSQNSYGYTF. Here the CDR3 DNA reads TGTGCCAGCAGCCAAAACTCCTATGGCTACACCTTC.

The chain combines TRBV19 with TRBJ1-6, with TRBD1 as a possible D gene (6 bases). CDR1 is LNHDA, CDR2 SQIVND, per germline (reference sequence). The CDR3 has 16 residues. Trimming removed 5 bases from V and 10 bases from J, with 21 bases in between. The CDR3: CASSPPEQGGGSPLHF. The CDR3 nucleotides are TGTGCCAGTAGTCCGCCGGAACAGGGCGGAGGGTCACCCCTCCACTTT.